The sequence of this TCR beta chain was determined in a study of blood T cells in healthy people across ages. Trimming left V 2 bases short and J 2 bases short, with 10 bases between. The length of the CDR3 is 14 residues. Germline V lookup: CDR1 MNHEY, CDR2 SMNVEV (reference sequence). The authors ran a second PCR of roughly 6 to 11 cycles using a sample-barcoded 5' primer and a J-beta primer mix. TCRdb re-analysed the 5' RACE reads in MiXCR, keeping a single row per CDR3 protein. The repertoire consists of more than 1,400,000 distinct CDR3 sequences, with about 40% occurring once and the leading ten covering approximately 7.9%.

Sequenced material: blood. This TCR was recovered from a woman in her late teens or twenties in good health. V and J are TRBV27 and TRBJ2-7, with D perhaps TRBD2 (5 bases). For the CDR3, the DNA is TGTGCCAGCAGTTTAACGGGAAGGACCTACGAGCAGTACTTC. It codes for CASSLTGRTYEQYF.